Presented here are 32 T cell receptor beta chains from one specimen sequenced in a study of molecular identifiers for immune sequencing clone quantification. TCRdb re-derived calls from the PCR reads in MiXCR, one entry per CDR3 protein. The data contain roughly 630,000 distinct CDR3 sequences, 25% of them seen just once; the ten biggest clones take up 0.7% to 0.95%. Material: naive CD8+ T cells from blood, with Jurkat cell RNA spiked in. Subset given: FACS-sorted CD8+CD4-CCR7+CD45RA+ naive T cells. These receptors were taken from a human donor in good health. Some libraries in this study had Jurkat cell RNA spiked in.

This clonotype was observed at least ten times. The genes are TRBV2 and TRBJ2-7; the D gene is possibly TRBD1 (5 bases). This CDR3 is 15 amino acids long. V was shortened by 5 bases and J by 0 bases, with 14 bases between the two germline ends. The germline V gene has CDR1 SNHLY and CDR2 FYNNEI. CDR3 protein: CASSSVTETSYEQYF. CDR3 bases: TGTGCCAGCAGTTCGGTGACAGAGACCTCCTACGAGCAGTACTTC.

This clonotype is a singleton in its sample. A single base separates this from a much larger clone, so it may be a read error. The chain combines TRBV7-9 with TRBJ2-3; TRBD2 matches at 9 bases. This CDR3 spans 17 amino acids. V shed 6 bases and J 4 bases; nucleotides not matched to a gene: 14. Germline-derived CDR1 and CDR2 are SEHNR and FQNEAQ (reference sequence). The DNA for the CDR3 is TGTGCCAGCAGTCGAGACCCGGGACTAGCCGGCGCAGATACGCAGTATTTT. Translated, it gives CASSRDPGLAGADTQYF.

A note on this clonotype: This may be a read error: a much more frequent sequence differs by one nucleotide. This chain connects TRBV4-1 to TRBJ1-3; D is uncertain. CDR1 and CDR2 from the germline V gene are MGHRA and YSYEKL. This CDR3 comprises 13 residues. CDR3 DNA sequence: TGCGCCAGCAGCCAAGATGACGGAAGCACCATATATTTT. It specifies CASSQDDGSTIYF.

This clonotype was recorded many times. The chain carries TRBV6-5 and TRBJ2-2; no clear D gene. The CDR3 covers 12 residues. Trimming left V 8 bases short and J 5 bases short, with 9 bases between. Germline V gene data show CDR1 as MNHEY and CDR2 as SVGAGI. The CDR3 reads CASGFSTGELFF. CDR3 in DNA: TGTGCCAGCGGTTTCAGTACCGGGGAGCTGTTTTTT.

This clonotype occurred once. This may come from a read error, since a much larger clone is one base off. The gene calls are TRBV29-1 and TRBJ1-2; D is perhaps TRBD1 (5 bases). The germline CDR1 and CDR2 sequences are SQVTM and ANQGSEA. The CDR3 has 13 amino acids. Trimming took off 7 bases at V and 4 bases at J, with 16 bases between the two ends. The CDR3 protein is CSAGPGLTYGYTF. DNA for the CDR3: TGCAGCGCCGGACCGGGACTTACCTATGGCTACACCTTC.

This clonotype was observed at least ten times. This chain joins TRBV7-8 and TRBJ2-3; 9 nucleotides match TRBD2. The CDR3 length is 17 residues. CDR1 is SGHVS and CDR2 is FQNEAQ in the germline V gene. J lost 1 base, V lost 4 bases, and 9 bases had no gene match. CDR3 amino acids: CASSSPAAGGRTDTQYF. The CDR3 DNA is TGTGCCAGCAGCTCCCCTGCAGCGGGGGGCCGCACAGATACGCAGTATTTT.

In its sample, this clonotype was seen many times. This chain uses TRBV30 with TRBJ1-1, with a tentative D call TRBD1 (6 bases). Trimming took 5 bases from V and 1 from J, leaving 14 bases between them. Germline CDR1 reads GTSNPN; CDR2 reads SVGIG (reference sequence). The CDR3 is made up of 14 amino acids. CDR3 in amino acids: CAWQQDRRNTEAFF. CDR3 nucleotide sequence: TGTGCCTGGCAACAGGACAGACGGAACACTGAAGCTTTCTTT.

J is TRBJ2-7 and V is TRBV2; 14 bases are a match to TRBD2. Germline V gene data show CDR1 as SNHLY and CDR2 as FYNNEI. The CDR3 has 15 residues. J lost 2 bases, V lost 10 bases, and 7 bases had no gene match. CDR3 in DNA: TGTGCCACCGGGACTAGCGGGAGTTCGCCCTACGAGCAGTACTTC. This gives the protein CATGTSGSSPYEQYF.

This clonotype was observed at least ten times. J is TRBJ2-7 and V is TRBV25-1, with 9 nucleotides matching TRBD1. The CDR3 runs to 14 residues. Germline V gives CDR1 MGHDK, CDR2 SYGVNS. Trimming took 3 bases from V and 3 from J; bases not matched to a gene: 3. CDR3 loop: CASSDPDRGYEQYF. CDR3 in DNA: TGTGCCAGCAGTGACCCGGACAGGGGCTACGAGCAGTACTTC.

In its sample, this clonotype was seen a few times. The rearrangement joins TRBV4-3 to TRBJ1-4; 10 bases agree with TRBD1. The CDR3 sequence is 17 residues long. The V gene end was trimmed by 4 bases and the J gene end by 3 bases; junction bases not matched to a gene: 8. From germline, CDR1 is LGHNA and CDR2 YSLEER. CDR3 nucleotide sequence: TGCGCCAGCAGCCCCAGGACAGGGGGAAGCGCTAATGAAAAACTGTTTTTT. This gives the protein CASSPRTGGSANEKLFF.

The CDR3 sequence: CASSREYSYEQYF. CDR3 in DNA: TGTGCCAGCAGCCGAGAATACTCCTACGAGCAGTACTTC. The chain combines TRBV7-9 with TRBJ2-7, with D uncertain. Germline-derived CDR1 and CDR2 are SEHNR and FQNEAQ (reference sequence). The V end was cut by 5 bases, the J end by 0 bases, with 8 bases between. The CDR3 consists of 13 residues. Full variable domain (remainder filled in from reference TRBV7-9 and TRBJ2-7): DTGVSQNPRHKITKRGQNVTFRCDPISEHNRLYWYRQTLGQGPEFLTYFQNEAQLEKSRLLSDRFSAERPKGSFSTLEIQRTEQGDSAMYLCASSREYSYEQYFGPGTRLTVT.

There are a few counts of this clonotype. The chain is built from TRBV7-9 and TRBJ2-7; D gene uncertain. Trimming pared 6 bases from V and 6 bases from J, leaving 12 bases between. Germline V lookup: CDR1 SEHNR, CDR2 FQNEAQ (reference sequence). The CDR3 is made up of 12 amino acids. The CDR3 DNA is TGTGCCAGCAGGCCCCTTACCCCCGAGCAGTACTTC. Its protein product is CASRPLTPEQYF.

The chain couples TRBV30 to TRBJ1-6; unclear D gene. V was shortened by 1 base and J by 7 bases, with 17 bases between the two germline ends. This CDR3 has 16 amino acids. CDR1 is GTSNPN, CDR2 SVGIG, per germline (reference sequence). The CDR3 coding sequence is TGTGCCTGGAGTGCTGTGGCAGCTTTTACCAATTCACCCCTCCACTTT. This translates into CAWSAVAAFTNSPLHF. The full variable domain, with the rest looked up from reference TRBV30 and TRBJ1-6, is SQTIHQWPATLVQPVGSPLSLECTVEGTSNPNLYWYRQAAGRGLQLLFYSVGIGQISSEVPQNLSASRPQDRQFILSSKKLLLSDSGFYLCAWSAVAAFTNSPLHFGNGTRLTVT.

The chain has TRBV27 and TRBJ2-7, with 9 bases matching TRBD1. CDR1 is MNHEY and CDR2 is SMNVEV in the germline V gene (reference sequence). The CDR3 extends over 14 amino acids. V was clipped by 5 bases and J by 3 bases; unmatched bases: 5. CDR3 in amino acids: CASSAVTGGYEQYF. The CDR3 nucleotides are TGTGCCAGCAGTGCCGTGACAGGGGGCTACGAGCAGTACTTC.

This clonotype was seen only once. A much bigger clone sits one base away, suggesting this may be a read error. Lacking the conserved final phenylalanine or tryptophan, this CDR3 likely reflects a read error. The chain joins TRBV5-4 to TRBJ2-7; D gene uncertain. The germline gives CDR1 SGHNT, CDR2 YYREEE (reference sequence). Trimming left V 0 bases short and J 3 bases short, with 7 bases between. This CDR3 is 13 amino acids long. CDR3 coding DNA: TGTGCCAGCAGCTTGGGCCCCATCTACGAGCAGTACTAC. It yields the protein CASSLGPIYEQYY.

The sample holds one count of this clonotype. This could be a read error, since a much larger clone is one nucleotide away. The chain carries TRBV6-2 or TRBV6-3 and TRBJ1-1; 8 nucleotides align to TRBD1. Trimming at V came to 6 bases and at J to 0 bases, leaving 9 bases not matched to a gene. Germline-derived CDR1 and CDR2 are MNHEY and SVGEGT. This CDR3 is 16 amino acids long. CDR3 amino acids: CASSPRAGGLNTEAFF. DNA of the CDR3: TGTGCCAGCAGCCCCCGGGCAGGGGGCCTGAACACTGAAGCTTTCTTT.

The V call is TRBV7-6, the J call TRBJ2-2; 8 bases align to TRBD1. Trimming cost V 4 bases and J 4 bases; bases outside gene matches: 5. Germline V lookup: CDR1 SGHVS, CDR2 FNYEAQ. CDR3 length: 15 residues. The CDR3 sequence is CASSSQGAGTGELFF. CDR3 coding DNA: TGTGCCAGCAGCTCCCAGGGGGCGGGCACCGGGGAGCTGTTTTTT.

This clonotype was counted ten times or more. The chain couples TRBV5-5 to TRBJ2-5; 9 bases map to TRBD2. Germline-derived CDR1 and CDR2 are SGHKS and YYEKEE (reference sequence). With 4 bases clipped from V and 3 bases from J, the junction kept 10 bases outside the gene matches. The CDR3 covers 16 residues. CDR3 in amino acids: CASSLVWREGEETQYF. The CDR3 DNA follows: TGTGCCAGCAGCCTCGTCTGGCGGGAGGGGGAAGAGACCCAGTACTTC.

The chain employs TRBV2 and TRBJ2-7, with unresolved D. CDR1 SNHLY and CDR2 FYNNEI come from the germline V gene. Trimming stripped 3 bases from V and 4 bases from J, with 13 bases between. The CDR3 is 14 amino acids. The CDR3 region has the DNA TGTGCCAGCAGTGAGTTCACTCGAGTTTACGAGCAGTACTTC. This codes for CASSEFTRVYEQYF.

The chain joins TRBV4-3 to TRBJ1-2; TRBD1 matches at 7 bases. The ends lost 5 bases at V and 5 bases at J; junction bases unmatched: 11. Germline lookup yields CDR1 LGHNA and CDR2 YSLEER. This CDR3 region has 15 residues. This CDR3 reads CASSNYRGVGYGYTF. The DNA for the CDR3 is TGCGCCAGCAGCAACTACAGGGGAGTCGGGTATGGCTACACCTTC.

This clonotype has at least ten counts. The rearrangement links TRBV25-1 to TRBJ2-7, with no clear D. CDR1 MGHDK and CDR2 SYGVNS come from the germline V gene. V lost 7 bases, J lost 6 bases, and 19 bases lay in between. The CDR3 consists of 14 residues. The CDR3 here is CASTPTDAPGEQYF. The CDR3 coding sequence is TGTGCCAGCACCCCGACGGACGCCCCGGGCGAGCAGTACTTC.

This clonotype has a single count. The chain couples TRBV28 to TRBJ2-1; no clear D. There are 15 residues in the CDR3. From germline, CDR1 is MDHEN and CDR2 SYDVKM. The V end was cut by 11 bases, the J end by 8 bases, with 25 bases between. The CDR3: CAFSNEVPQPYEQFF. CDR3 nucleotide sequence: TGTGCCTTCTCCAATGAAGTCCCCCAGCCGTATGAGCAGTTCTTC.

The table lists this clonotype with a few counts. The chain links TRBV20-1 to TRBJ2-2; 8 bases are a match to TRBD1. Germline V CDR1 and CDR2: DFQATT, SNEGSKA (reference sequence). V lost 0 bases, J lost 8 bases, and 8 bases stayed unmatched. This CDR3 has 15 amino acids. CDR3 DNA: TGCAGTGCTAGAGAGTCAGGGGGCTTGCGGGGGGAGCTGTTTTTT. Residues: CSARESGGLRGELFF.

The chain's CDR3 is CASSLDHPTEAGEKLFF. The CDR3, as DNA: TGTGCCAGCAGCTTAGATCACCCGACAGAGGCGGGTGAAAAACTGTTTTTT. V gene TRBV7-9 combines with J gene TRBJ1-4, with D possibly TRBD1 on 5 matching bases. V was pared by 1 base and J by 7 bases, with 19 bases between. This CDR3 contains 17 residues. The germline V gene has CDR1 SEHNR and CDR2 FQNEAQ (reference sequence).

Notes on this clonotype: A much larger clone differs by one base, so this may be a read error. In DNA form, the CDR3 reads TGCGCCAGCAGCCCAACTAGCGCAGACTACGAGCAGTACTTC. Its translation: CASSPTSADYEQYF. The chain recombines TRBV4-3 with TRBJ2-7; TRBD2 agrees at 7 bases. Losses at the gene ends were 4 bases for V and 3 bases for J; bases not matched to a gene: 6. The germline gives CDR1 LGHNA, CDR2 YSLEER. This CDR3 comprises 14 residues.

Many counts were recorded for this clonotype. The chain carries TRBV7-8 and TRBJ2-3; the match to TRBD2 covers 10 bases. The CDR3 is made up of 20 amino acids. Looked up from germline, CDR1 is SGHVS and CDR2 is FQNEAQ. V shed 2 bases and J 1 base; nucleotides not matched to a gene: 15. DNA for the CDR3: TGTGCCAGCAGCTTACCCGAAATAGCGGGGGGCCCCTATCGCACAGATACGCAGTATTTT. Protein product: CASSLPEIAGGPYRTDTQYF.

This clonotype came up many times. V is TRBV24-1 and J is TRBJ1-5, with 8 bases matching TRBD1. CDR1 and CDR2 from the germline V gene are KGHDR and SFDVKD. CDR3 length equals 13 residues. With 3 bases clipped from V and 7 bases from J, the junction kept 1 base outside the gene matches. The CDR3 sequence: CATSDDRGQPQHF. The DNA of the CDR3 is TGTGCCACCAGTGATGACAGGGGCCAGCCCCAGCATTTT.

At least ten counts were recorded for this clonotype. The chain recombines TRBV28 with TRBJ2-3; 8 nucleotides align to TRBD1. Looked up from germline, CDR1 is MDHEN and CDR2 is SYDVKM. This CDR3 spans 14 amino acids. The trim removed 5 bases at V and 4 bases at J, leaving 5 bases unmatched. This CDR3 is CASSKDRVADTQYF. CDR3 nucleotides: TGTGCCAGCAGTAAGGACAGGGTAGCAGATACGCAGTATTTT.

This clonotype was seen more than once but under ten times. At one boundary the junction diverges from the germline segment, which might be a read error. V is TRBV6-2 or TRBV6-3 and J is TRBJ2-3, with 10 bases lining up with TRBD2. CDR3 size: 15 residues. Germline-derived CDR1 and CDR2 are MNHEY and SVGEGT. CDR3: CAGSPTSGIWDTQYF. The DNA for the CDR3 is TGTGCCGGCAGTCCCACTAGCGGGATATGGGATACGCAGTATTTT.

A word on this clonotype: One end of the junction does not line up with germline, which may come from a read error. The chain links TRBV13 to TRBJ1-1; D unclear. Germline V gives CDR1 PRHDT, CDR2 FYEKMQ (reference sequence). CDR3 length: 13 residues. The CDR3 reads CASSPTGNAEAFF. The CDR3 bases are TGTGCCAGCAGCCCCACTGGGAACGCTGAAGCTTTCTTT.

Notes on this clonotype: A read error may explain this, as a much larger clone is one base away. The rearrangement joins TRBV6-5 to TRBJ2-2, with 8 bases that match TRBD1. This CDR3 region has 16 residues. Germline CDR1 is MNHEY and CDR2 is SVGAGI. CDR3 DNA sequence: TGTGCCTGCAGTTACGCAGGGGGCGCGCTCACCGGGGAGCTGTTTTTT. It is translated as CACSYAGGALTGELFF.

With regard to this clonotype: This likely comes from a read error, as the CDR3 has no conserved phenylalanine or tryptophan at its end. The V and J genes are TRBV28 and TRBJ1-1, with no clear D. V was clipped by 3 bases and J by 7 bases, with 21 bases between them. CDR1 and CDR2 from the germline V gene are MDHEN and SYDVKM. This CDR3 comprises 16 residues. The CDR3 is CASSFPLVEDPLEAFS. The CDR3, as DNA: TGTGCCAGCAGTTTCCCCCTCGTGGAGGACCCACTTGAAGCTTTCTCT.